The 5 T cell receptor beta chains below come from one sample, sequenced in a study of T-cell reconstitution after alpha-beta-depleted transplantation in children. A TCRbeta library incorporating unique molecular identifiers was prepared. TCRdb reprocessed the PCR reads with MiXCR, giving one entry per CDR3 protein. This sample has approximately 490,000 distinct CDR3 sequences, with under 15% found just once. The material sequenced was PBMCs from the stem cell graft donor, taken from the stem cell graft. These receptors were taken from a human donor who donated a stem cell graft to a child with combined immunodeficiency.

The chain has TRBV12-3 or TRBV12-4 and TRBJ1-1; D gene ambiguous. V was cut by 5 bases and J by 4 bases, with 8 bases left in between. The CDR3 is made up of 12 amino acids. CDR3 residues: CASSPARTEAFF. CDR3 sequence (DNA): TGTGCCAGCAGTCCCGCCCGCACTGAAGCTTTCTTT.

The chain uses TRBV7-3 and TRBJ2-2; 12 bases fit TRBD1. The J segment lost 6 bases and the V segment lost 1 base, leaving 3 bases of the junction unmatched. Per the germline V gene, CDR1 is SGHTA and CDR2 is FQGTGA. CDR3 size: 16 residues. CDR3 in amino acids: CASSLRGQGAPGELFF. CDR3 DNA: TGTGCCAGCAGCTTAAGGGGACAGGGGGCGCCCGGGGAGCTGTTTTTT. Full variable domain (outside the CDR3, taken from reference TRBV7-3 and TRBJ2-2): GAGVSQTPSNKVTEKGKYVELRCDPISGHTALYWYRQSLGQGPEFLIYFQGTGAADDSGLPNDRFFAVRPEGSVSTLKIQRTERGDSAVYLCASSLRGQGAPGELFFGEGSRLTVL.

This clonotype was observed at least ten times. V and J are TRBV12-3 or TRBV12-4 and TRBJ2-5, with 7 bases matching TRBD2. The length of the CDR3 is 13 residues. The ends lost 5 bases at V and 1 base at J; junction bases unmatched: 1. The CDR3 region has the DNA TGTGCCAGCAGTCCGGGAGGCCAAGAGACCCAGTACTTC. It codes for CASSPGGQETQYF.

The chain has TRBV27 and TRBJ1-1; D is undetermined. V was trimmed by 5 bases and J by 1 base, leaving 8 bases between them. Germline-derived CDR1 and CDR2 are MNHEY and SMNVEV (reference sequence). The CDR3 extends over 13 amino acids. Here the CDR3 reads CASSLHPNTEAFF. As DNA, the CDR3 is TGTGCCAGCAGTCTACACCCGAACACTGAAGCTTTCTTT.

This clonotype was detected only a few times. This rearrangement joins TRBV30 to TRBJ1-2; no firm D call. There are 13 residues in the CDR3. In germline, CDR1 is GTSNPN, CDR2 SVGIG (reference sequence). Trimming shortened V by 5 bases and J by 7 bases, and 17 bases separated the two germline ends. The CDR3 nucleotides are TGTGCCTGGTCGAGATCTGTCGGGTCTGGCTACACCTTC. Translating it yields CAWSRSVGSGYTF.